The sequence of this T cell receptor beta chain was determined in a study of regulatory T cells in long-lasting Graves disease. General study findings and limits: The persistent group shared around 3,000 public clonotypes, more than the approximately 970 shared by new patients. Under persistent disease, TRBV28, TRBJ1-2 and TRBJ2-5 were used preferentially. Those with persistent Graves' had less TCR diversity than newly diagnosed patients. Authors noted too few samples as a limitation.

Time point described: persistent/refractory GD, antithyroid drugs over 5 years with positive TRAb. Following extraction of RNA from PBMCs, that RNA was used to make the TCR library. The CDR3 totals 14 residues. The trim removed 4 bases at V and 9 bases at J, leaving 4 bases unmatched. Germline V CDR1 and CDR2: LGHDT, YNNKEL (reference sequence). Arm-PCR with iRepertoire HTBI primers amplified the CDR3 regions for these TCR beta libraries. Each CDR3 protein gets one entry after TCRdb re-called the multiplex PCR reads with MiXCR. The sample holds 450,000 or so distinct CDR3 sequences, 20% to 25% seen once. This clonotype was seen a few times. Its antigen is undetermined.

The source of this sequence is a female donor with Graves disease. Specimen: peripheral blood mononuclear cells (PBMCs), collected when the disease was refractory, from a patient treated with antithyroid drugs. The rearrangement links TRBV3-1 to TRBJ1-6; TRBD1 matches at 9 bases. The CDR3 nucleotides are TGTGCCAGCAGCCGCGGGACAGGGCTTTCACCCCTCCACTTT. As protein: CASSRGTGLSPLHF.